This T cell receptor beta chain derives from a study of post-analysis software for immune sequencing data. Tagging with unique molecular identifiers was a feature of the TCR beta cDNA libraries. Input amounts of roughly 1 to 10 million T cells were used. These gave approximately 500,000 cDNA molecules, so each molecule approximated one T cell. MiXCR, run by TCRdb on the PCR reads, gives a single entry per CDR3 protein. The table has roughly 180,000 distinct CDR3 sequences, around 30% seen once. Germline assignment: CDR1 SEHNR and CDR2 FQNEAQ (reference sequence). The CDR3 sequence is 17 residues long. Between the trimmed V and J ends, which lost 1 base and 1 base, there was a span of 14 bases. This clonotype showed up just once. Its specificity is unknown. The study's findings and limits: Five or six TRBV segments, TRBV5-6, TRBV5-1 and TRBV20-1 among them, were found more frequent in patients than controls. Batch-matched samples strongly co-clustered by F measure.

The clonotype comes from a girl aged 10-17 years with multiple sclerosis. The rearrangement uses TRBV7-9 and TRBJ2-1; the D is unclear. Sequencing was done on a sample of blood. The CDR3: CASSLESGSHSYNEQFF. Written as DNA, the CDR3 is TGTGCCAGCAGCTTAGAGTCTGGCAGCCATTCCTACAATGAGCAGTTCTTC.